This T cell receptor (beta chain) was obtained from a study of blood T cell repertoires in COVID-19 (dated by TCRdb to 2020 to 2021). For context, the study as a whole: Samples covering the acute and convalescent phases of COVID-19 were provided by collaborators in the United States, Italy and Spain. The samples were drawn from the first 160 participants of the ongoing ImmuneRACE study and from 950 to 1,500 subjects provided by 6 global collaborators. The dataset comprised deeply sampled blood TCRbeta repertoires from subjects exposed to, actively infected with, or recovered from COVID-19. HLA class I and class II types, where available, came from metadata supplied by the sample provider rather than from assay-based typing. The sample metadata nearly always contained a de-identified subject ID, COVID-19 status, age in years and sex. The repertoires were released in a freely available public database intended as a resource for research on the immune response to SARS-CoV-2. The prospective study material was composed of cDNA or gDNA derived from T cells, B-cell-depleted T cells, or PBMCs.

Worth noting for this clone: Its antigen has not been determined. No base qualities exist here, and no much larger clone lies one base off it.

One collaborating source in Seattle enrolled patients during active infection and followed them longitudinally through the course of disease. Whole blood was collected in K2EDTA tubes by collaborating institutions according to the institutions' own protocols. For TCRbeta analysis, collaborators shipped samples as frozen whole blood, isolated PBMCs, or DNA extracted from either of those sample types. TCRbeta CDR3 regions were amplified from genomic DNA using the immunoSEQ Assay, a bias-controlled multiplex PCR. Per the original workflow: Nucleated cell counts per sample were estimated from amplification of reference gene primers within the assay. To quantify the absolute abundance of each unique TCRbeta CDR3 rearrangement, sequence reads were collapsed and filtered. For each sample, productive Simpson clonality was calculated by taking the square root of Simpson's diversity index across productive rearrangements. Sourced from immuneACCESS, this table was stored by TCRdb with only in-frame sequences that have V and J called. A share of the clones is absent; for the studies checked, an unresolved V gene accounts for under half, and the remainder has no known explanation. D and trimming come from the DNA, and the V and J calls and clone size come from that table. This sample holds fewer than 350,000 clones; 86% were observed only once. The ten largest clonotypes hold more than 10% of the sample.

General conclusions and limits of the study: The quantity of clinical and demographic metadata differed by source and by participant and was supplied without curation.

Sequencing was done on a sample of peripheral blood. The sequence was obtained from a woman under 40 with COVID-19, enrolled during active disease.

The CDR3 here reads CASSWTGGAGTEAFF. Read as DNA, the sequence is TGTGCCAGTAGTTGGACGGGGGGGGCAGGCACTGAAGCTTTCTTT. The chain uses TRBV19 and TRBJ1-1; the D segment could be TRBD1, given 6 matching bases. Including cysteine and phenylalanine, the CDR3 has 15 amino acids. Of the read, only the CDR3 DNA is kept; its 45 bases are in frame from base 1. Via the germline V gene (reference sequence), CDR1 is LNHDA and CDR2 SQIVND. V is reduced by 5 bases and J by 4 bases, leaving a spacing of 17 bases between them.